This T cell receptor beta chain is drawn from a study of identical twins. Study-wide results and caveats: In drawing conclusions, the study used cross-sectional statistical analysis and did not follow the same donors.

Template switching created a universal primer site, and the cDNA included unique molecular identifiers. TCRdb itself ran the 5' RACE reads through MiXCR, one entry per CDR3 protein. The sample has 1.5 million to 2 million distinct CDR3 sequences; about 32% are singletons. Only a few counts were recorded for this clonotype. The target antigen is unknown. This CDR3 has 14 residues. V lost 3 bases, J lost 10 bases, and 16 bases lay in between. Germline V gene data show CDR1 as LGHDT and CDR2 as YNNKEL (reference sequence). Healthy Caucasian donors formed the entire cohort. The chain uses TRBV3-1 and TRBJ2-1; D is perhaps TRBD1 (5 bases). The source material was cord blood. The clonotype was recovered from a newborn girl in good health. Written as DNA, the CDR3 is TGTGCCAGCAGCCACTCTCTGCAGGGAAGGGAGCAGTTCTTC. As protein: CASSHSLQGREQFF.